This TCR beta chain is from a study of blood T cell repertoires in COVID-19 (dated by TCRdb to the early 2020s). For context, the study as a whole: Collaborator samples came from the United States, Italy and Spain and covered acute and convalescent phases of COVID-19. The prospective study material was composed of cDNA or gDNA derived from T cells, B-cell-depleted T cells, or PBMCs. Subjects who had been exposed to COVID-19, were actively infected with it, or had recovered from it provided the deeply sampled blood TCRbeta repertoires that made up the dataset. A freely available public database, intended as a resource for researchers studying the immune response to SARS-CoV-2, is where the repertoires were released. The samples were drawn from two sources: the first 160 participants of the ongoing ImmuneRACE study, and 1,000 to 1,500 subjects contributed by 6 global collaborators. Sample metadata almost always included a de-identified subject ID, COVID-19 status, age in years and sex. HLA class I and class II types, where available, came from metadata supplied by the sample provider rather than from assay-based typing.

Only one count was recorded for this clone. The antigen this receptor binds is unknown. One base away there is no much larger clone; base qualities are not given. What the study reported, not specific to this receptor: The amount of clinical and demographic metadata varied by source and participant and was provided uncurated.

The immunoSEQ Assay, a bias-controlled multiplex PCR, was used to amplify TCRbeta CDR3 regions from genomic DNA. As for how the authors treated the data: The number of nucleated cells in each sample was estimated by amplification of reference gene primers within the assay. Sequence reads were collapsed and filtered to measure the absolute abundance of every unique TCRbeta CDR3 rearrangement. For each sample, productive Simpson clonality was calculated as the square root of Simpson's diversity index across productive rearrangements. This immuneACCESS table, as held by TCRdb, lists in-frame sequences with V and J called but not all clones. Of the missing ones, under half trace to an unresolved V gene in checked studies; the others have no known cause. From that table come the V and J calls and clone size; the DNA was used to work out D and trimming. This sample holds around 85,000 clones; around 88% were observed only once. Roughly 5% of the sample lies in the top ten.

Whole blood was collected in K2EDTA tubes by collaborating institutions according to the institutions' own protocols. For TCRbeta analysis, collaborators shipped samples in one of three forms: frozen whole blood, isolated PBMCs, or DNA extracted from either of those sample types. Based on the germline V gene, the CDR1 and CDR2 sequences are MNHEY and SVGEGT. Trimming accounts for 4 bases at V and 5 bases at J, while the number of junction bases matched to no gene is 7. The CDR3 contains 16 residues, cysteine and phenylalanine counted. The only DNA kept is the CDR3, 48 bases in frame from the first base.

Sequencing was done on a sample of peripheral blood. The receptor comes from a man in his 60s with acute or convalescent COVID-19. This chain is built from TRBV6-2 or TRBV6-3 and TRBJ2-5; 13 central nucleotides agree with TRBD2. This receptor carries the CDR3 CASSLGLAGVVETQYF. The DNA reads as follows: TGTGCCAGCAGTTTAGGACTAGCGGGAGTGGTGGAGACCCAGTACTTC.